This TCR beta chain was identified in a study of blood T cells in healthy people across ages. The V and J ends lost 5 bases and 2 bases, in that order; junction bases with no gene match: 8. This CDR3 has 16 residues. The germline V gene encodes CDR1 MDHEN and CDR2 SYDVKM. Together with a sample-barcoded 5' primer, a J-beta primer mix was included in a second PCR lasting about 7 to 12 cycles. TCRdb redid the calling of the 5' RACE reads with MiXCR, one entry per CDR3 protein. Among 850,000 to 1,300,000 distinct CDR3 sequences listed, under 45% were seen once. The sequence was collected from a woman aged 55-70 years in good health. The rearrangement joins TRBV28 to TRBJ2-3; TRBD1 agrees at 9 bases. The source material was blood. The CDR3 region has the DNA TGTGCCAGCAGTAATACAGGGGGCAGAGTCACAGATACGCAGTATTTT. It yields the protein CASSNTGGRVTDTQYF.